Each of the 24 T cell receptor beta chains below was sequenced from the same sample in a study of blood T cell repertoires in COVID-19. Some clones are missing from TCRdb's copy, which holds only in-frame ones; the method was immunoSEQ multiplex PCR. In the table there are around 150,000 clones, 80% to 90% of which are singletons. The sequencing sample was made of peripheral blood. Source of these receptors: a human donor in a cohort sampled during active COVID-19.

There are a few counts of this clone. The V call is TRBV9, the J call TRBJ1-4, with TRBD1 identical over 8 bases. Germline V gene data show CDR1 as SGDLS and CDR2 as YYNGEE. The CDR3 contains 16 residues. With V trimmed by 5 bases and J by 3 bases, 9 bases remained unmatched. CDR3 sequence: CASSREVGQANEKLFF. Written as DNA, the CDR3 is TGTGCCAGCAGTCGTGAGGTGGGACAGGCTAATGAAAAACTGTTTTTT.

The V and J genes are TRBV6-5 and TRBJ1-2, with D possibly matching TRBD1 (6 bases). Germline lookup yields CDR1 MNHEY and CDR2 SVGAGI. The CDR3 covers 12 residues. V was clipped by 3 bases and J by 6 bases, with 8 bases between them. This CDR3 reads CASSYRGNGYTF. The CDR3, as DNA: TGTGCCAGCAGTTATAGGGGGAATGGCTACACCTTC.

This chain links TRBV7-2 with TRBJ2-7, with 10 bases aligning to TRBD2. V lost 7 bases to trimming and J lost 4 bases; unmatched junction nucleotides: 7. In germline, CDR1 is SGHTA, CDR2 FQGNSA. This CDR3 has 14 residues. CDR3 region: CASKTSGAYYEQYF. The CDR3 DNA is TGTGCCAGCAAAACTAGCGGGGCCTATTACGAGCAGTACTTC.

The chain carries TRBV6-1 and TRBJ2-7; 7 nucleotides match TRBD1. V dropped 4 bases and J dropped 5; count of bases not matched to a gene: 14. The CDR3 contains 16 residues. In germline, CDR1 is MNHNS, CDR2 SASEGT. For the CDR3, the DNA is TGTGCCAGCAGTGGTACGGACAGGTCGGGCCGGGACGAGCAGTACTTC. Protein: CASSGTDRSGRDEQYF.

This chain connects TRBV9 to TRBJ2-2; the D is unclear. Per the germline V gene, CDR1 is SGDLS and CDR2 is YYNGEE. V was trimmed by 6 bases and J by 0 bases, leaving 9 bases between them. The CDR3 sequence is 14 residues long. CDR3 in DNA: TGTGCCAGCACCCCACACCCGAACACCGGGGAGCTGTTTTTT. It codes for CASTPHPNTGELFF. The variable domain in full, completed from reference TRBV9 and TRBJ2-2, reads DSGVTQTPKHLITATGQRVTLRCSPRSGDLSVYWYQQSLDQGLQFLIQYYNGEERAKGNILERFSAQQFPDLHSELNLSSLELGDSALYFCASTPHPNTGELFFGEGSRLTVL.

The chain has TRBV7-8 and TRBJ1-3; a possible D gene is TRBD1 (6 bases). Germline V gene lookup returns CDR1 SGHVS and CDR2 FQNEAQ. The CDR3 runs 16 residues. V was trimmed by 3 bases and J by 2 bases, leaving 14 bases between them. The CDR3: CASSFNRDSPGNTIYF. The CDR3 region has the DNA TGTGCCAGCAGCTTTAACAGGGATTCACCTGGAAACACCATATATTTT. Variable domain in full (rest from reference TRBV7-8 and TRBJ1-3): GAGVSQSPRYKVAKRGQDVALRCDPISGHVSLFWYQQALGQGPEFLTYFQNEAQLDKSGLPSDRFFAERPEGSVSTLKIQRTQQEDSAVYLCASSFNRDSPGNTIYFGEGSWLTVV.

This clone was seen a handful of times. The chain couples TRBV30 to TRBJ2-2; TRBD2 aligns across 7 bases. The CDR3 consists of 15 residues. CDR1 GTSNPN and CDR2 SVGIG come from the germline V gene (reference sequence). V lost 0 bases and J lost 7; bases outside the gene matches: 8. As DNA, the CDR3 is TGTGCCTGGAGTGTAAATAGCGGGTACGGCGGGGAGCTGTTTTTT. This sequence encodes CAWSVNSGYGGELFF.

V usage is TRBV19 and J usage is TRBJ2-1, with D possibly TRBD2 on 6 matching bases. Germline assignment: CDR1 LNHDA and CDR2 SQIVND (reference sequence). V was shortened by 3 bases and J by 4 bases, with 16 bases between the two germline ends. The CDR3 sequence is 16 residues long. The CDR3 nucleotides are TGTGCCAGTAGTATCCTGAGCGGGCACTCTTACAATGAGCAGTTCTTC. It encodes CASSILSGHSYNEQFF.

The chain employs TRBV24-1 and TRBJ1-2; D is undetermined. CDR3 length: 13 residues. V was clipped by 3 bases and J by 4 bases, with 8 bases between them. Germline V gene data show CDR1 as KGHDR and CDR2 as SFDVKD. The chain's CDR3 is CATSDGQTYGYTF. DNA of the CDR3: TGTGCCACCAGTGATGGGCAGACCTATGGCTACACCTTC.

The V call is TRBV10-1, the J call TRBJ1-1, with a possible D match to TRBD1 (5 bases). Between the trimmed V and J ends, which lost 5 bases and 1 base, there was a span of 11 bases. CDR1 and CDR2 from the germline V gene are WNHNN and SYGVQD (reference sequence). The CDR3 totals 14 residues. The CDR3 DNA follows: TGCGCCAGCAGTCCGTCGGGGGGGAACACTGAAGCTTTCTTT. The encoded protein is CASSPSGGNTEAFF.

The chain is built from TRBV10-3 and TRBJ1-1, with 7 bases that match TRBD1. CDR1 and CDR2 (germline): ENHRY, SYGVKD. This CDR3 comprises 12 residues. V lost 8 bases, J lost 6 bases, and 6 bases stayed unmatched. The CDR3 DNA reads as TGTGCCATCCAACAGGGGAGCCCTGAAGCTTTCTTT. It encodes CAIQQGSPEAFF.

This clone occurred a few times. CDR3 DNA: TGTGCCAGCAGTGATGAGGGTCTCGGGGAGCTGTTTTTT. Translated, it gives CASSDEGLGELFF. The J gene is TRBJ2-2, the V gene TRBV6-1, with D perhaps matching TRBD2 (5 bases). Germline V gene sequence: CDR1 MNHNS, CDR2 SASEGT. With 3 bases removed from V and 7 bases from J, the gap between germline ends came to 9 bases. The CDR3 spans 13 residues.

V gene TRBV18 combines with J gene TRBJ1-1; unclear D gene. The V and J ends lost 0 bases and 0 bases respectively, with 8 bases between them. The V gene's germline CDR1 is KGHSH and CDR2 LQKENI. The CDR3 consists of 15 residues. CDR3 DNA sequence: TGTGCCAGCTCACCACCAGCCCAACTGAACACTGAAGCTTTCTTT. Protein: CASSPPAQLNTEAFF.

J is TRBJ1-6 and V is TRBV23-1; tentative D call: TRBD1 (6 bases). TRBV23-1 counts as an open reading frame of uncertain function. V was pared by 4 bases and J by 14 bases, with 12 bases between. CDR3 length: 12 residues. CDR3 loop: CASSRVHRALHF. As DNA, the CDR3 is TGCGCCAGCAGTCGCGTTCACAGGGCCCTCCACTTT.

The chain is built from TRBV28 and TRBJ1-1; 10 bases are a match to TRBD1. V was pared by 6 bases and J by 3 bases, with 7 bases of the junction left unmatched. The CDR3 sequence is 15 residues long. Germline V gene lookup returns CDR1 MDHEN and CDR2 SYDVKM. The CDR3 loop reads CASRTGGAGDTEAFF. The CDR3 DNA sequence: TGTGCCAGCAGGACAGGGGGCGCGGGGGACACTGAAGCTTTCTTT.

The chain couples TRBV9 to TRBJ2-3; D is undetermined. Per the germline V gene, CDR1 is SGDLS and CDR2 is YYNGEE. The V end was cut by 0 bases, the J end by 3 bases, with 8 bases between. This CDR3 is built from 14 residues. For the CDR3, the DNA is TGTGCCAGCAGCGTAGATGCTAGGACAGATACGCAGTATTTT. This gives the protein CASSVDARTDTQYF.

The J gene is TRBJ1-3, the V gene TRBV19, with a possible D match to TRBD1 (5 bases). CDR1 and CDR2 (germline): LNHDA, SQIVND (reference sequence). This CDR3 has 18 residues. Trimming left V 7 bases short and J 2 bases short, with 24 bases between. CDR3 residues: CASTLTAAGTLTGNTIYF. CDR3 sequence (DNA): TGTGCCAGTACCCTGACCGCTGCCGGGACTCTGACTGGAAACACCATATATTTT.

The CDR3 sequence is CASSLETNTEAFF. CDR3 sequence (DNA): TGTGCCAGCAGCTTAGAGACAAACACTGAAGCTTTCTTT. The chain uses TRBV7-8 and TRBJ1-1; D uncertain. CDR3 length: 13 amino acids. Germline CDR1 and CDR2: SGHVS and FQNEAQ. V was clipped by 1 base and J by 2 bases, with 5 bases between them. The full variable domain, with the rest looked up from reference TRBV7-8 and TRBJ1-1, is GAGVSQSPRYKVAKRGQDVALRCDPISGHVSLFWYQQALGQGPEFLTYFQNEAQLDKSGLPSDRFFAERPEGSVSTLKIQRTQQEDSAVYLCASSLETNTEAFFGQGTRLTVV.

The genes are TRBV3-1 (or the pseudogene TRBV3-2) and TRBJ2-7; 7 bases align to TRBD2. V dropped 2 bases and J dropped 2; count of bases not matched to a gene: 6. This CDR3 spans 15 amino acids. Per the germline V gene, CDR1 is LGHDT and CDR2 is YNNKEL (reference sequence). Here the CDR3 reads CASSQYPSGAYEQYF. The CDR3 nucleotides are TGTGCCAGCAGCCAATACCCTAGCGGCGCCTACGAGCAGTACTTC.

This chain joins TRBV5-1 and TRBJ2-7, with a weak D call TRBD1 (6 bases). The CDR3 has 15 amino acids. V was pared by 6 bases and J by 2 bases, with 18 bases between. Per the germline V gene, CDR1 is SGHRS and CDR2 is YFSETQ. This chain's CDR3 is CASTPGTTGAYEQYF. DNA of the CDR3: TGCGCCAGCACACCCGGGACAACTGGAGCCTACGAGCAGTACTTC.

The chain has TRBV6-4 and TRBJ2-2; 13 bases line up with TRBD2. This CDR3 is 17 amino acids long. The V and J ends lost 10 bases and 4 bases, in that order; junction bases with no gene match: 12. Germline lookup yields CDR1 MRHNA and CDR2 SNTAGT. CDR3 nucleotide sequence: TGTGCCACCCAGAAACTAGCGGGAGGGCCGCGCACCGGGGAGCTGTTTTTT. Translating it yields CATQKLAGGPRTGELFF.

The chain links TRBV10-3 to TRBJ2-2, with 7 bases fitting TRBD1. J gave up 2 bases and V 7 bases, and 7 bases lay outside the gene matches. CDR1 ENHRY and CDR2 SYGVKD come from the germline V gene. The CDR3 has 15 amino acids. CDR3 residues: CAINPGTANTGELFF. The DNA of the CDR3 is TGTGCCATCAACCCCGGGACAGCCAACACCGGGGAGCTGTTTTTT.

The V gene is TRBV7-9, the J gene TRBJ1-5; TRBD1 aligns across 10 bases. The CDR3 is made up of 14 amino acids. Unmatched junction bases numbered 7, after V lost 5 bases and J lost 9 bases. Germline assignment: CDR1 SEHNR and CDR2 FQNEAQ (reference sequence). CDR3 sequence (DNA): TGTGCCAGCAGCCCCGGGACAGGGGAGATGCCCCAGCATTTT. Its protein is CASSPGTGEMPQHF.

J is TRBJ1-2 and V is TRBV7-8; 7 nucleotides agree with TRBD1. Germline V gene sequence: CDR1 SGHVS, CDR2 FQNEAQ. V lost 5 bases and J lost 7; bases outside the gene matches: 13. This CDR3 is 15 amino acids long. Written as DNA, the CDR3 is TGTGCCAGCAGCCCCTTTTCCGGACAGGACGGTGGCTACACCTTC. The encoded protein is CASSPFSGQDGGYTF.